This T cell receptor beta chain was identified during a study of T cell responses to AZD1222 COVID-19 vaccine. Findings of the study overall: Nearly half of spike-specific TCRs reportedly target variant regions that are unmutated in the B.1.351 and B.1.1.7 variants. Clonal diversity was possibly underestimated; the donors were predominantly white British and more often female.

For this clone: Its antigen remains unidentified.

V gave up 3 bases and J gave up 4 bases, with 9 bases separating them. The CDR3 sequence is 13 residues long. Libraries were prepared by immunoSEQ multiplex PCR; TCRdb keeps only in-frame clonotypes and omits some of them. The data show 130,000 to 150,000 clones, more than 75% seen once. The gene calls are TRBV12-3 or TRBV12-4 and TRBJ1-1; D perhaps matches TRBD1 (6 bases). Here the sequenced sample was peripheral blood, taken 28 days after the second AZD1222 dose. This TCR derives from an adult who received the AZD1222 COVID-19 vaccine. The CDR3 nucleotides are TGTGCCAGCAGTTTGATGACAGGCACTGAAGCTTTCTTT. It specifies CASSLMTGTEAFF.